What follows describes a single T cell receptor beta chain. This sample is part of a study of blood T cell repertoires in COVID-19. Study summary: Sites in the United States, Italy and Spain provided acute and convalescent COVID-19 samples. Sample material is recorded as cDNA or gDNA derived from T cells, B-cell-depleted T cells, or PBMCs.

How the authors handled the data: Reference gene primer amplification yielded estimated nucleated cell counts. TCRdb keeps only in-frame clones here, not all; method: immunoSEQ multiplex PCR. The V and J calls and clone size were taken over from that table, and D and trimming were inferred from the DNA. The table lists more than 150,000 clones, about 90% of them singletons. Trimming took off 2 bases at V and 1 base at J, with 10 bases between the two ends. Germline V gene lookup returns CDR1 MNHEY and CDR2 SVGAGI. The CDR3 extends over 15 amino acids. The receptor was isolated from a man aged 65 to 85 with active or convalescent COVID-19. The chain recombines TRBV6-5 with TRBJ2-3; tentatively, D is TRBD1 (5 bases). The sequenced sample was peripheral blood. The CDR3 DNA reads TGTGCCAGCAGTTACGGTGGGGCCCGCACAGATACGCAGTATTTT. Its translation is CASSYGGARTDTQYF.